A selection of T cell receptor beta chains follows, all from one sample in a study of beta chain features in type 1 diabetes. Here immunoSEQ multiplex PCR was the method, and the copy in TCRdb shows in-frame clones only, minus some. The data contain 250,000 or so clones, approximately 15% of them seen just once; the ten biggest clones take up about 0.02%. Material for sequencing was naive CD4+ T cells from blood. Source of these receptors: a man younger than 40 with type 1 diabetes. Each CDR3 is given with its conserved first and last residue. The D gene is left open where the match is weak. For some rows the clone size is stated as once, few or many, or as a class when expanded; others skip it.

abundance	j_gene	d_gene	v_gene	CDR3aa	CDR3nt
few	TRBJ2-1	TRBD1	TRBV19	CASMTTGESYNEQFF	TGTGCCAGTATGACTACAGGGGAGTCCTACAATGAGCAGTTCTTC
-	TRBJ2-5	TRBD1	TRBV7-2	CASSLDRPLGETQYF	TGTGCCAGCAGCCTGGACAGGCCTCTGGGAGAGACCCAGTACTTC
few	TRBJ2-5	-	TRBV2	CAGDRQKGETQYF	TGTGCCGGCGATAGGCAAAAGGGGGAGACCCAGTACTTC
few	TRBJ2-7	TRBD1	TRBV7-2	CASSSEDRGYEQYF	TGTGCCAGCAGCTCAGAAGACAGGGGCTACGAGCAGTACTTC
few	TRBJ2-5	TRBD2	TRBV2	CASRRDSGNQETQYF	TGTGCCAGCAGACGAGATAGCGGGAACCAAGAGACCCAGTACTTC
-	TRBJ1-1	TRBD1	TRBV18	CASSPTDRVAGTEAFF	TGTGCCAGCTCACCAACAGACAGGGTGGCGGGCACTGAAGCTTTCTTT
-	TRBJ1-1	TRBD1	TRBV27	CASGDRSYTEAFF	TGTGCCAGCGGGGACAGGAGCTACACTGAAGCTTTCTTT
few	TRBJ2-4	-	TRBV10-3	CAISATTQNIQYF	TGTGCCATCAGTGCTACCACCCAAAACATTCAGTACTTC
-	TRBJ1-2	TRBD1	TRBV25-1	CASSATTGAYGYTF	TGTGCCAGCAGTGCTACCACAGGGGCCTATGGCTACACCTTC
-	TRBJ1-1	-	TRBV5-1	CASSPGGNTEAFF	TGCGCCAGCAGCCCGGGGGGGAACACTGAAGCTTTCTTT
-	TRBJ1-2	TRBD1	TRBV5-1	CASSSRGQNYGYTF	TGCGCCAGCAGCTCGCGGGGACAGAACTATGGCTACACCTTC
few	TRBJ1-2	-	TRBV9	CASSRYESVGYTF	TGTGCCAGCAGCAGATATGAGTCCGTGGGCTACACCTTC
-	TRBJ2-5	-	TRBV6-5	CASSYVGETQYF	TGTGCCAGCAGTTATGTCGGGGAGACCCAGTACTTC
-	TRBJ1-5	-	TRBV2	CASSEGQGSNQPQHF	TGTGCCAGCAGTGAAGGGCAGGGTAGCAATCAGCCCCAGCATTTT
few	TRBJ2-3	-	TRBV29-1	CSVVGQWGTDTQYF	TGCAGCGTTGTGGGGCAGTGGGGCACAGATACGCAGTATTTT
-	TRBJ1-2	-	TRBV4-2	CASSQDLQGQYGYTF	TGTGCCAGCAGCCAAGACTTACAGGGACAATATGGCTACACCTTC
few	TRBJ2-5	-	TRBV18	CASSLSTGSQETQYF	TGTGCCAGCTCTCTGTCTACAGGGTCCCAAGAGACCCAGTACTTC
-	TRBJ1-4	-	TRBV11-2	CASSLNSATNEKLFF	TGTGCCAGCAGCTTAAACAGTGCAACTAATGAAAAACTGTTTTTT
-	TRBJ2-7	-	TRBV11-2	CASRWWGYRAHEQYF	TGTGCCAGCAGGTGGTGGGGCTACAGGGCTCACGAGCAGTACTTC
few	TRBJ1-1	-	TRBV2	CASSQGKVTEAFF	TGTGCCAGCAGTCAGGGTAAGGTCACTGAAGCTTTCTTT
few	TRBJ2-2	-	TRBV5-4	CASSLDRVVAGELFF	TGTGCCAGCAGCTTGGACAGGGTAGTGGCCGGGGAGCTGTTTTTT
few	TRBJ1-1	TRBD1	TRBV7-9	CASSFRLRGTGKGTEAFF	TGTGCCAGCAGCTTTCGGCTCCGCGGGACAGGAAAGGGCACTGAAGCTTTCTTT
-	TRBJ1-2	-	TRBV25-1	CASSEGAFGYTF	TGTGCCAGCAGTGAGGGCGCCTTTGGCTACACCTTC
-	TRBJ2-3	-	TRBV10-1	CASSEYRSPTDTQYF	TGCGCCAGCAGTGAGTACAGGTCCCCCACAGATACGCAGTATTTT
few	TRBJ2-7	TRBD1	TRBV5-4	CASSPGQGNSYEQYF	TGTGCCAGCAGCCCGGGACAGGGGAATTCCTACGAGCAGTACTTC
-	TRBJ2-3	TRBD1	TRBV27	CASSFTGDTQYF	TGTGCCAGCAGTTTCACAGGGGACACGCAGTATTTT
few	TRBJ2-3	TRBD2	TRBV5-1	CASSNGGLAVTDTQYF	TGCGCCAGCAGTAATGGAGGGCTAGCGGTCACAGATACGCAGTATTTT
few	TRBJ2-7	-	TRBV29-1	CSVDVFGVGSEQYF	TGCAGCGTTGACGTATTCGGGGTAGGTAGCGAGCAGTACTTC
-	TRBJ2-5	TRBD1	TRBV19	CASSIAYRGRTQETQYF	TGTGCCAGTAGTATAGCCTACAGGGGACGCACACAAGAGACCCAGTACTTC
few	TRBJ2-1	TRBD1	TRBV23-1	CASSHIDRVGENEQFF	TGCGCCAGCAGTCATATCGACAGGGTGGGTGAAAATGAGCAGTTCTTC
few	TRBJ2-3	-	TRBV5-4	CASSRAGEAGDTQYF	TGTGCCAGCAGCCGCGCCGGGGAAGCGGGAGATACGCAGTATTTT
few	TRBJ1-2	-	TRBV21-1	CASPQGYGYTF	TGTGCCAGCCCTCAGGGCTATGGCTACACCTTC
few	TRBJ2-7	-	TRBV18	CASSQWDNFQQYF	TGTGCCAGCTCACAATGGGACAACTTTCAGCAGTACTTC
few	TRBJ1-4	TRBD1	TRBV7-2	CASSVDRGREKLFF	TGTGCCAGCAGCGTGGACAGGGGGCGGGAAAAACTGTTTTTT
few	TRBJ2-5	-	TRBV5-1	CASSLRGIYQETQYF	TGCGCCAGCAGCTTGCGGGGGATCTACCAAGAGACCCAGTACTTC
-	TRBJ1-1	TRBD1	TRBV18	CASSRGQGIEAFF	TGTGCCAGCTCACGCGGACAGGGGATTGAAGCTTTCTTT
few	TRBJ2-3	-	TRBV7-6	CASSLGPAEDTQYF	TGTGCCAGCAGCTTAGGCCCCGCTGAGGATACGCAGTATTTT
few	TRBJ2-5	TRBD2	TRBV10-3	CATRGGGEETQYF	TGTGCCACTAGGGGCGGGGGGGAAGAGACCCAGTACTTC
-	TRBJ2-1	-	TRBV7-9	CASSLNAGSHEQFF	TGTGCCAGCAGCTTAAATGCCGGGAGTCATGAGCAGTTCTTC
-	TRBJ2-1	-	TRBV7-9	CASSLGGTYNEQFF	TGTGCCAGCAGCTTAGGAGGGACCTACAATGAGCAGTTCTTC
few	TRBJ1-3	-	TRBV7-9	CASSPAGISGNTIYF	TGTGCCAGCAGCCCCGCAGGAATCTCTGGAAACACCATATATTTT
-	TRBJ1-2	TRBD1	TRBV7-2	CASSLNIGTGARGYTF	TGTGCCAGCAGCTTAAATATTGGGACAGGGGCAAGGGGCTACACCTTC
-	TRBJ2-5	-	TRBV5-5	CASSFIGQQETQYF	TGTGCCAGCAGCTTTATTGGACAACAAGAGACCCAGTACTTC
few	TRBJ2-7	TRBD1	TRBV5-1	CASSPGTGDSEQYF	TGCGCCAGCAGCCCCGGGACAGGGGATAGCGAGCAGTACTTC
-	TRBJ2-5	TRBD2	TRBV5-1	CASSPGVAGGTQETQYF	TGCGCCAGCAGCCCCGGGGTAGCGGGGGGAACGCAGGAGACCCAGTACTTC
few	TRBJ1-4	-	TRBV27	CASSLDGAATNEKLFF	TGTGCCAGCAGTCTCGATGGGGCGGCAACTAATGAAAAACTGTTTTTT
-	TRBJ2-5	TRBD2	TRBV7-2	CASSPGLAGAQETQYF	TGTGCCAGCAGCCCGGGACTAGCGGGGGCCCAAGAGACCCAGTACTTC
-	TRBJ1-5	TRBD1	TRBV7-2	CASSSPGQDLLGDQPQHF	TGTGCCAGCAGTTCGCCGGGACAGGACCTTTTGGGGGATCAGCCCCAGCATTTT
-	TRBJ2-7	-	TRBV11-2	CASSLIGGSSGEQYF	TGTGCCAGCAGCCTTATAGGGGGTTCGTCGGGCGAGCAGTACTTC
few	TRBJ2-1	TRBD2	TRBV10-3	CAISESSSGRDEQFF	TGTGCCATCAGTGAGTCGAGTAGCGGGAGAGATGAGCAGTTCTTC